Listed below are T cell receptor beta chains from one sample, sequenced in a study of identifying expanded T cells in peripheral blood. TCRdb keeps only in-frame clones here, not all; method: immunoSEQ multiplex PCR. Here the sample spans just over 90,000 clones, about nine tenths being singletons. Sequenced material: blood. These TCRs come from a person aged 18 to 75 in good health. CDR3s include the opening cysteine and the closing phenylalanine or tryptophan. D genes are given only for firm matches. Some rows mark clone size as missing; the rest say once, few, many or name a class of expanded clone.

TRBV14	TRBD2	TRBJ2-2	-	CASSQDLAGAGELFF	TGTGCCAGCAGCCAAGATCTAGCGGGAGCCGGGGAGCTGTTTTTT
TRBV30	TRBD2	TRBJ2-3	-	CAWSVRRTSTHTQYF	TGTGCCTGGAGTGTACGCAGGACTAGCACACATACGCAGTATTTT
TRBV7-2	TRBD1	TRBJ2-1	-	CASSLDGQGAGNEQFF	TGTGCCAGCAGCTTAGATGGACAGGGGGCAGGGAATGAGCAGTTCTTC
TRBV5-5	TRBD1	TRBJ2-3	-	CASSLEGQGASTDTQYF	TGTGCCAGCAGCTTGGAGGGACAGGGGGCATCGACAGATACGCAGTATTTT
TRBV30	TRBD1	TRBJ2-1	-	CAWSQLLRGLNEQFF	TGTGCCTGGAGTCAACTCCTCAGGGGGCTCAATGAGCAGTTCTTC
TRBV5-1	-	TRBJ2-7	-	CASSLELKNEQYF	TGCGCCAGCAGCTTGGAACTCAAGAACGAGCAGTACTTC
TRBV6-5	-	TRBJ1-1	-	CASSYGGLNTEAFF	TGTGCCAGCAGTTACGGGGGCCTGAACACTGAAGCTTTCTTT
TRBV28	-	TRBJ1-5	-	CASHSAGPSNQPQHF	TGTGCCAGCCATTCGGCGGGGCCAAGCAATCAGCCCCAGCATTTT
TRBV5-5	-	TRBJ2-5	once	CASSFGVSKETQYF	TGTGCCAGCAGCTTCGGAGTCTCGAAAGAGACCCAGTACTTC
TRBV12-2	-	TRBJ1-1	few	CASRSPRDRSCFF	TGTGCAAGTCGATCACCGCGGGACAGGTCATGTTTCTTT
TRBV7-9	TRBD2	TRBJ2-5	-	CASSREEYQETQYF	TGTGCCAGCAGCCGGGAGGAGTACCAAGAGACCCAGTACTTC
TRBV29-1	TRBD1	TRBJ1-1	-	CSVEGSGGLYTEAFF	TGCAGCGTTGAGGGGTCAGGGGGTCTGTACACTGAAGCTTTCTTT
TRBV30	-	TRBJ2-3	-	CAWTAAITDTQYF	TGTGCCTGGACGGCGGCTATCACAGATACGCAGTATTTT
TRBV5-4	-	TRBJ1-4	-	CASEPSGGNEKLFF	TGTGCCAGTGAGCCGTCCGGAGGTAATGAAAAACTGTTTTTT
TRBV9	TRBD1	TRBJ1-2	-	CASNELPGGAYGYTF	TGTGCCAGCAACGAGTTACCAGGGGGCGCCTATGGCTACACCTTC
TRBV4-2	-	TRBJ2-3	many	CASSQGQGQPTDTQYF	TGTGCCAGCAGCCAAGGACAAGGTCAACCAACGGATACGCAGTATTTT
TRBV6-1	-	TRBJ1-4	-	CASSDQGLHEKLFF	TGTGCCAGCAGTGATCAGGGGCTCCATGAAAAACTGTTTTTT
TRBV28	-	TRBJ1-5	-	CASTLLGGSSNQPQHF	TGTGCCAGCACCCTACTTGGGGGATCTAGCAATCAGCCCCAGCATTTT
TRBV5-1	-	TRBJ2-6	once	CASGPSGANVLTF	TGCGCCAGCGGCCCCTCTGGGGCCAACGTCCTGACTTTC
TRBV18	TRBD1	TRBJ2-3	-	CASSPPKEQGGLDTQYF	TGTGCCAGCTCACCACCAAAGGAACAGGGGGGACTAGATACGCAGTATTTT
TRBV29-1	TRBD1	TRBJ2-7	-	CSVQTGDWYEQYF	TGCAGCGTTCAGACAGGGGATTGGTACGAGCAGTACTTC
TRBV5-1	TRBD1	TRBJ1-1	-	CASHPLTGVGSEAFF	TGCGCCAGCCACCCACTGACAGGGGTTGGATCTGAAGCTTTCTTT
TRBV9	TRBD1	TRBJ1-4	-	CASSRGQGREKLFF	TGTGCCAGCAGCCGCGGACAGGGTCGTGAAAAACTGTTTTTT
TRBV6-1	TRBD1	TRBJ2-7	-	CASRWDREGEQYF	TGTGCCAGCAGATGGGACAGGGAAGGCGAGCAGTACTTC
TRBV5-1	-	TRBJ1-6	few	CASSLGVDRPLHF	TGCGCCAGCAGCTTGGGAGTGGACCGACCGCTCCACTTT
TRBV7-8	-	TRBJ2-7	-	CASSLGTGIAVSYEQYF	TGTGCCAGCAGCTTAGGCACCGGGATAGCGGTCTCCTACGAGCAGTACTTC
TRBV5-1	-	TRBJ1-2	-	CASSRTQENYGYTF	TGCGCCAGCAGCCGAACTCAGGAAAACTATGGCTACACCTTC
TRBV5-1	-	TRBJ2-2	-	CASSPLGANTGELFF	TGCGCCAGCAGCCCCCTCGGGGCTAACACCGGGGAGCTGTTTTTT
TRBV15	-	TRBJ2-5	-	CATSRKHREEGETQYF	TGTGCCACCAGCAGAAAGCACAGGGAGGAGGGGGAGACCCAGTACTTC
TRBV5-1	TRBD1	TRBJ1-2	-	CASRTGASYGYTF	TGCGCCAGTAGGACAGGTGCTAGCTATGGCTACACCTTC
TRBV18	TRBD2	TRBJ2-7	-	CASSLAGGYEQYF	TGTGCCAGCTCCCTAGCGGGGGGCTACGAGCAGTACTTC
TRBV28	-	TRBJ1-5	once	CASSLGGKRQPQHF	TGTGCCAGCAGTTTAGGAGGGAAGAGACAGCCCCAGCATTTT
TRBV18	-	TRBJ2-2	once	CASSPKVLGWDTGELFF	TGTGCCAGCTCACCCAAAGTTTTGGGTTGGGATACCGGGGAGCTGTTTTTT
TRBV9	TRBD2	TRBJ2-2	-	CASSVTSGGAGTGELFF	TGTGCCAGCAGCGTCACTAGCGGGGGGGCTGGAACCGGGGAGCTGTTTTTT
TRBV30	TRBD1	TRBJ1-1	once	CAWSHAGGGYTEAFF	TGTGCCTGGAGTCATGCAGGGGGCGGGTACACTGAAGCTTTCTTT
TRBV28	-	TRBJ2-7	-	CASEYTTGTHYEQYF	TGTGCCAGCGAATATACGACCGGGACACACTACGAGCAGTACTTC
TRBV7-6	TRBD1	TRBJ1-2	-	CASSPTGNYGYTF	TGTGCCAGCAGCCCGACAGGGAACTATGGCTACACCTTC
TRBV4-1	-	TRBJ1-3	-	CASSQDGRGGSGNTIYF	TGCGCCAGCAGCCAAGATGGTCGAGGGGGATCTGGAAACACCATATATTTT
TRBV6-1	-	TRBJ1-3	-	CASDPKPGNTIYF	TGTGCCAGCGACCCCAAACCAGGAAACACCATATATTTT
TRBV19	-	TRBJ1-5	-	CASNSVIASNQPQHF	TGTGCCAGTAACTCGGTCATTGCTAGCAATCAGCCCCAGCATTTT
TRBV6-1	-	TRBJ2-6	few	CASSEDSSGANVLTF	TGTGCCAGCAGTGAAGACAGCTCTGGGGCCAACGTCCTGACTTTC
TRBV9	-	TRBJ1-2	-	CASSVDAGTNYGYTF	TGTGCCAGCAGCGTAGATGCGGGGACCAACTATGGCTACACCTTC
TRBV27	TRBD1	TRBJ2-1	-	CASTDRDNEQFF	TGTGCCAGCACTGACAGGGACAATGAGCAGTTCTTC
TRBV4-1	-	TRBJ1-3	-	CASSQDGDTGNTIYF	TGCGCCAGCAGCCAAGATGGGGACACAGGAAACACCATATATTTT
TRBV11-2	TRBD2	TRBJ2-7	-	CASSLELAGVGHEQYF	TGTGCCAGCAGCTTAGAACTAGCGGGAGTCGGTCACGAGCAGTACTTC
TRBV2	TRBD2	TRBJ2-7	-	CASFGGSYEQYF	TGTGCCAGCTTTGGCGGGAGTTACGAGCAGTACTTC
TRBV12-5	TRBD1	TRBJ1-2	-	CASGSSPQGRGGYTF	TGTGCTAGTGGTTCTTCACCACAGGGGCGGGGCGGCTACACCTTC
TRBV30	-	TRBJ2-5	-	CAWSLVGRQETQYF	TGTGCCTGGAGTCTTGTGGGCAGACAAGAGACCCAGTACTTC